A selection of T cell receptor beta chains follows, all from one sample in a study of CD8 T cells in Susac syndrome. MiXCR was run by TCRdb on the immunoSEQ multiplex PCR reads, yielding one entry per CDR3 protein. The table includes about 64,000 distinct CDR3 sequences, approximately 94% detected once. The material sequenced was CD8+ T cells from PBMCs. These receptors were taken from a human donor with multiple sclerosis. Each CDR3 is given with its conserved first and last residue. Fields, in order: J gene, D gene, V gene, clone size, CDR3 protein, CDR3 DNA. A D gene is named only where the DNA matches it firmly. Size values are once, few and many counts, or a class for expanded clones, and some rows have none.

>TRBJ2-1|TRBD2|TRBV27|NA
CASSFQRGNEQFF
TGTGCCAGCAGTTTCCAGCGGGGGAATGAGCAGTTCTTC
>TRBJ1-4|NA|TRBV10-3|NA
CAISESVNEKLFF
TGTGCCATCAGTGAGTCGGTCAATGAAAAACTGTTTTTT
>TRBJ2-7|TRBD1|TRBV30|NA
CAWGGTTGGTYEQYF
TGTGCCTGGGGTGGAACGACAGGGGGTACCTACGAGCAGTACTTC
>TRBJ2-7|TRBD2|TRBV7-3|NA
CASSPSGGAYEQYF
TGTGCCAGCAGCCCCTCGGGGGGAGCCTACGAGCAGTACTTC
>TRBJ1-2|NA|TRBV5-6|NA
CASSEIRVLRGYTF
TGTGCCAGCAGCGAAATCCGTGTCCTACGTGGCTACACCTTC
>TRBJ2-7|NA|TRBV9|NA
CASSVGDRSYEQYF
TGTGCCAGCAGCGTAGGTGACAGATCTTACGAGCAGTACTTC
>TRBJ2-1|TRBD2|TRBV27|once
CASGLAGPYNEQFF
TGTGCCAGCGGTCTAGCGGGGCCATACAATGAGCAGTTCTTC
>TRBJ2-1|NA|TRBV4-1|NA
CASSSPSYNEQFF
TGCGCCAGCAGCTCACCCTCGTACAATGAGCAGTTCTTC
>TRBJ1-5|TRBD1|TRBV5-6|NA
CASSSRDRPNQPQHF
TGTGCCAGCAGCTCCCGGGACAGGCCCAATCAGCCCCAGCATTTT
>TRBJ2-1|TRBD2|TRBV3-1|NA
CASSQGFGLAGVLHNEQFF
TGTGCCAGCAGCCAAGGTTTCGGACTAGCGGGAGTTCTCCACAATGAGCAGTTCTTC
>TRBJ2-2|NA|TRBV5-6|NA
CASSLVRSYGELFF
TGTGCCAGCAGCTTAGTACGCAGTTACGGGGAGCTGTTTTTT
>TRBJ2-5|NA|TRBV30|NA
CAWDGQTQYF
TGTGCCTGGGACGGGCAGACCCAGTACTTC
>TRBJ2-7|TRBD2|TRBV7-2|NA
CASSSYLAGGGYEQYF
TGTGCCAGCAGCTCCTATCTAGCGGGAGGGGGCTACGAGCAGTACTTC
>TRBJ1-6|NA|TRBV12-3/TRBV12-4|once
CASSFLHRDNSPLHF
TGTGCCAGCAGTTTCCTCCACAGGGATAATTCACCCCTCCACTTT
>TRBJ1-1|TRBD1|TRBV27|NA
CASIGTGGTEAFF
TGTGCCAGCATAGGGACAGGAGGGACTGAAGCTTTCTTT
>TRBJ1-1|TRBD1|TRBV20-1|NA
CSAESLTGTFGNTEAFF
TGCAGTGCTGAGTCTCTGACAGGGACCTTTGGGAACACTGAAGCTTTCTTT
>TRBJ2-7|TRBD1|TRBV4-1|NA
CASRPGQGPYEQYF
TGCGCCAGCAGACCGGGACAGGGACCCTACGAGCAGTACTTC
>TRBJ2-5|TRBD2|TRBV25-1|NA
CASRERGHQETQYF
TGTGCCAGCAGGGAGCGGGGCCACCAAGAGACCCAGTACTTC
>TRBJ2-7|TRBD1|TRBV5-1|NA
CASSLTGDSSYEQYF
TGCGCCAGCAGCTTGACAGGGGATAGCTCCTACGAGCAGTACTTC
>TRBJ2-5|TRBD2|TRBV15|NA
CATSTGTSRETQYF
TGTGCCACCAGCACGGGGACTAGCCGGGAGACCCAGTACTTC
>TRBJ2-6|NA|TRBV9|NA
CASSAANSGANVLTF
TGTGCCAGCAGCGCCGCCAACTCTGGGGCCAACGTCCTGACTTTC
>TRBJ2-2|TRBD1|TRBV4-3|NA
CASSQLQGASGELFF
TGCGCCAGCAGCCAACTTCAGGGGGCTTCCGGGGAGCTGTTTTTT
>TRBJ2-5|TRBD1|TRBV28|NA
CASSLDRAQTQYF
TGTGCCAGCAGTTTGGACAGGGCTCAGACCCAGTACTTC
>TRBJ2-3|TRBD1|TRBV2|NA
CASSDRGRTTDTQYF
TGTGCCAGCAGTGACAGGGGGCGGACCACAGATACGCAGTATTTT
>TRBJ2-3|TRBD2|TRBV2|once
CASRGTSGGLDTQYF
TGTGCCAGCAGAGGGACTAGCGGGGGTCTAGATACGCAGTATTTT
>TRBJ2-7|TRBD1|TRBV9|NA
CASSVGPGGEQYF
TGTGCCAGCAGCGTAGGTCCAGGGGGAGAGCAGTACTTC
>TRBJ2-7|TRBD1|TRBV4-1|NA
CASSHASRQGSSYEQYF
TGCGCCAGCAGCCACGCCTCCCGACAGGGGAGTTCCTACGAGCAGTACTTC
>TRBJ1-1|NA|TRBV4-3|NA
CASSPDPAQEAFF
TGCGCCAGCAGCCCCGACCCTGCACAGGAAGCTTTCTTT
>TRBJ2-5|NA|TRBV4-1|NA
CASSQTGFGETQYF
TGCGCCAGCAGCCAAACAGGGTTTGGAGAGACCCAGTACTTC
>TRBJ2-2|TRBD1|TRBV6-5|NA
CASRDRENPGELFF
TGTGCCAGCAGGGACAGGGAAAATCCCGGGGAGCTGTTTTTT
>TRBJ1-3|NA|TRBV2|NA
CASSEWTGGADTIYF
TGTGCCAGCAGTGAATGGACCGGGGGCGCCGACACCATATATTTT
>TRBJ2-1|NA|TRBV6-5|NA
CASSYSVAVGQGSNEQFF
TGTGCCAGCAGTTACTCGGTCGCTGTCGGCCAAGGCTCGAATGAGCAGTTCTTC
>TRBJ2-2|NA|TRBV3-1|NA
CASLPSRGANTGELFF
TGTGCCAGCCTCCCCTCGAGGGGGGCTAACACCGGGGAGCTGTTTTTT
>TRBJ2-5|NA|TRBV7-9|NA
CASSFPGQGQETQYF
TGTGCCAGCAGCTTTCCGGGGCAGGGACAAGAGACCCAGTACTTC
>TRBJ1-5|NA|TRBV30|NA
CAWSGHGNQPQHF
TGTGCCTGGAGCGGCCACGGCAATCAGCCCCAGCATTTT
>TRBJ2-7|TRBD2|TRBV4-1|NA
CASSQLVPGLAGRYEQYF
TGCGCCAGCAGCCAACTGGTTCCGGGACTAGCGGGTCGCTACGAGCAGTACTTC
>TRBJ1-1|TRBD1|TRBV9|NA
CASSVGDRGHYTEAFF
TGTGCCAGCAGCGTAGGTGACAGGGGGCATTACACTGAAGCTTTCTTT